The 18 T cell receptor beta chains below come from one sample, sequenced in a study of T cell responses to AZD1222 COVID-19 vaccine (dated by TCRdb to the early 2020s). Library construction relied on the immunoSEQ multiplex PCR assay. Held by TCRdb, this immuneACCESS table contains in-frame sequences only and omits some clones. Under half of the omission traces to an unresolved V gene where checked; the cause of the rest is unknown. This sample is represented by 90,000 to 120,000 clones; roughly 90% of them were singletons. Of the sample, about 6.6% is held by the ten largest clones. The sample's time point label, decoded: baseline before first vaccination. The sample consisted of peripheral blood, taken on day 0 of AZD1222 vaccination. The receptors were sampled from an adult in good health.

Note on this clone: Additional DNA sequences in this sample encode the identical CDR3. V and J are TRBV29-1 and TRBJ1-5, with D possibly matching TRBD1 (5 bases). Trimming removed 4 bases at V and 7 bases at J, with 14 bases between. Germline V gene sequence: CDR1 SQVTM, CDR2 ANQGSEA. The CDR3 is 13 residues long. The CDR3 spells CSVGRGDGQPQHF. CDR3 DNA sequence: TGCAGCGTTGGGAGAGGGGACGGCCAGCCCCAGCATTTT.

CDR3 loop: CASRRGDYSNQPQHF. The CDR3 bases are TGCGCCAGCAGGCGAGGGGATTATAGCAATCAGCCCCAGCATTTT. The gene calls are TRBV10-2 and TRBJ1-5; a weak D match, TRBD1 (5 bases). The CDR3 extends over 15 amino acids. From germline, CDR1 is WSHSY and CDR2 SAAADI. V dropped 6 bases and J dropped 0 bases, with 12 bases sitting between them.

The chain has TRBV19 and TRBJ1-4; 8 nucleotides match TRBD1. Germline V gives CDR1 LNHDA, CDR2 SQIVND (reference sequence). The V gene end was trimmed by 8 bases and the J gene end by 6 bases; junction bases not matched to a gene: 14. The CDR3 extends over 16 amino acids. DNA for the CDR3: TGTGCCAGTGAGCCGAGCCAGGGGGCGTCGCATGAAAAACTGTTTTTT. It is translated as CASEPSQGASHEKLFF. The full variable domain, its missing parts supplied by reference TRBV19 and TRBJ1-4, is DGGITQSPKYLFRKEGQNVTLSCEQNLNHDAMYWYRQDPGQGLRLIYYSQIVNDFQKGDIAEGYSVSREKKESFPLTVTSAQKNPTAFYLCASEPSQGASHEKLFFGSGTQLSVL.

The chain links TRBV5-5 to TRBJ1-5; D unclear. CDR3 length equals 14 residues. The V and J ends lost 1 base and 1 base respectively, with 6 bases between them. Germline CDR1 reads SGHKS; CDR2 reads YYEKEE (reference sequence). The CDR3 loop is CASSLLESNQPQHF. The CDR3 DNA is TGTGCCAGCAGCTTGCTGGAAAGCAATCAGCCCCAGCATTTT. Combining the CDR3 with reference TRBV5-5 and TRBJ1-5 gives the whole variable domain DAGVTQSPTHLIKTRGQQVTLRCSPISGHKSVSWYQQVLGQGPQFIFQYYEKEERGRGNFPDRFSARQFPNYSSELNVNALLLGDSALYLCASSLLESNQPQHFGDGTRLSIL.

The chain has TRBV14 and TRBJ1-4; no firm D call. CDR1 and CDR2 (germline): SGHDN, FVKESK. The CDR3 has 14 amino acids. V shed 0 bases and J shed 8 bases, with 10 bases lying between them. The CDR3 sequence is CASSQEAIFEKLFF. In DNA form, the CDR3 reads TGTGCCAGCAGCCAAGAGGCAATCTTCGAAAAACTGTTTTTT. Using reference TRBV14 and TRBJ1-4 for the parts outside the CDR3, the full variable domain is EAGVTQFPSHSVIEKGQTVTLRCDPISGHDNLYWYRRVMGKEIKFLLHFVKESKQDESGMPNNRFLAERTGGTYSTLKVQPAELEDSGVYFCASSQEAIFEKLFFGSGTQLSVL.

The V call is TRBV19, the J call TRBJ2-2; D uncertain. Germline assignment: CDR1 LNHDA and CDR2 SQIVND (reference sequence). Trimming removed 1 base at V and 1 base at J, with 4 bases between. The length of the CDR3 is 14 residues. CDR3 DNA: TGTGCCAGTAGTATAGCCAGGAACACCGGGGAGCTGTTTTTT. Protein sequence: CASSIARNTGELFF.

The chain uses TRBV3-1 (or the pseudogene TRBV3-2) and TRBJ1-4, with a weak D call TRBD1 (5 bases). In germline, CDR1 is LGHDT, CDR2 YNNKEL (reference sequence). The germline V and J ends were trimmed by 4 bases and 7 bases, with 16 bases remaining between them. CDR3 length: 15 residues. The CDR3 bases are TGTGCCAGCAGCCGCCATGATCCCAGGGCTGAAAAACTGTTTTTT. This translates into CASSRHDPRAEKLFF.

The CDR3 DNA reads TGCGCCAGCAGCTTGGCGGTGGGAGGTACCTACGAGCAGTACTTC. Protein: CASSLAVGGTYEQYF. The chain couples TRBV5-1 to TRBJ2-7, with D perhaps TRBD2 (6 bases). Looked up from germline, CDR1 is SGHRS and CDR2 is YFSETQ. CDR3 length: 15 residues. Deletions cut 0 bases from V and 2 bases from J, with 12 bases between.

The chain combines TRBV6-5 with TRBJ1-3; D may be TRBD1 (5 bases). Germline assignment: CDR1 MNHEY and CDR2 SVGAGI. This CDR3 region has 15 residues. Between the trimmed V and J ends, which lost 0 bases and 4 bases, there was a span of 10 bases. The DNA for the CDR3 is TGTGCCAGCAGTTACTCGGGAGGGGTCGGAAACACCATATATTTT. Its protein is CASSYSGGVGNTIYF.

The gene calls are TRBV9 and TRBJ2-3; TRBD2 is a possible D gene (6 bases). CDR1 is SGDLS, CDR2 YYNGEE, per germline. With 0 bases removed from V and 0 bases from J, the gap between germline ends came to 11 bases. The CDR3 is 16 residues long. In nucleotides, the CDR3 is TGTGCCAGCAGCGTAGGGGCTAGCGCCAGCACAGATACGCAGTATTTT. It specifies CASSVGASASTDTQYF.

The rearrangement links TRBV9 to TRBJ2-5; D remains unclear. Per germline, CDR1 SGDLS and CDR2 YYNGEE. V lost 1 base to trimming and J lost 4 bases, with 8 bases between them. The CDR3 is 13 residues long. This CDR3 reads CASSVSLGETQYF. The CDR3 DNA sequence: TGTGCCAGCAGCGTAAGTTTGGGAGAGACCCAGTACTTC.

Here the CDR3 DNA reads TGTGCCAGCAGCCGGCCGGGGGGCTACGAGCAGTACTTC. Its translation: CASSRPGGYEQYF. The chain uses TRBV12-3 or TRBV12-4 and TRBJ2-7; 7 positions match TRBD2. The CDR3 totals 13 residues. J gave up 3 bases and V 6 bases, and 5 bases lay outside the gene matches.

The rearrangement uses TRBV29-1 and TRBJ2-7; a possible D gene is TRBD2 (5 bases). Per the germline V gene, CDR1 is SQVTM and CDR2 is ANQGSEA. Trimming shortened V by 4 bases and J by 3 bases, and 16 bases separated the two germline ends. The CDR3 contains 14 residues. CDR3 protein: CSVAPSSAVYEQYF. DNA of the CDR3: TGCAGCGTTGCCCCTAGCTCGGCTGTCTACGAGCAGTACTTC.

This clone was observed a handful of times. The rearrangement uses TRBV29-1 and TRBJ1-2; D is possibly TRBD1 (5 bases). The germline V gene has CDR1 SQVTM and CDR2 ANQGSEA. The length of the CDR3 is 11 residues. Trimming cost V 6 bases and J 6 bases, with 11 bases left between them. CDR3 DNA: TGCAGCGTGGGACTTACGGATGGCTACACCTTC. It is translated as CSVGLTDGYTF.

This clone turned up a few times. The chain couples TRBV30 to TRBJ1-6; 7 bases match TRBD1. CDR3 length: 14 residues. CDR1 and CDR2 from the germline V gene are GTSNPN and SVGIG (reference sequence). The junction had 3 bases not matched to a gene; V was cut back by 3 bases and J by 4 bases. CDR3 region: CAWRWGQYNSPLHF. DNA of the CDR3: TGTGCCTGGAGGTGGGGACAGTATAATTCACCCCTCCACTTT. The full variable domain, rest sourced from reference TRBV30 and TRBJ1-6, is SQTIHQWPATLVQPVGSPLSLECTVEGTSNPNLYWYRQAAGRGLQLLFYSVGIGQISSEVPQNLSASRPQDRQFILSSKKLLLSDSGFYLCAWRWGQYNSPLHFGNGTRLTVT.

This chain links TRBV29-1 with TRBJ2-2; either TRBD1 or TRBD2 may fit D (5 bases each). Germline V CDR1 and CDR2: SQVTM, ANQGSEA. The ends were cut back, 4 bases at V and 9 bases at J, with 15 bases in the middle. This CDR3 is 13 amino acids long. The CDR3 region is CSVVGRNFRELFF. Here the CDR3 DNA reads TGCAGCGTTGTGGGACGGAACTTCCGGGAGCTGTTTTTT.

The chain joins TRBV29-1 to TRBJ2-1; D is unresolved. The CDR3 sequence is 15 residues long. Germline-derived CDR1 and CDR2 are SQVTM and ANQGSEA. V gave up 5 bases and J gave up 5 bases, with 19 bases separating them. Here the CDR3 reads CSVYPAGKENNEQFF. The CDR3 DNA follows: TGCAGCGTTTATCCCGCCGGTAAGGAGAACAATGAGCAGTTCTTC.

J is TRBJ1-1 and V is TRBV4-3; 7 bases match TRBD1. V shed 2 bases, J shed 0 bases, and the junction held 3 bases outside the gene matches. CDR3 length: 15 residues. From germline, CDR1 is LGHNA and CDR2 YSLEER. Here the CDR3 reads CASSQQQGMNTEAFF. CDR3 sequence (DNA): TGCGCCAGCAGCCAACAACAGGGGATGAACACTGAAGCTTTCTTT.